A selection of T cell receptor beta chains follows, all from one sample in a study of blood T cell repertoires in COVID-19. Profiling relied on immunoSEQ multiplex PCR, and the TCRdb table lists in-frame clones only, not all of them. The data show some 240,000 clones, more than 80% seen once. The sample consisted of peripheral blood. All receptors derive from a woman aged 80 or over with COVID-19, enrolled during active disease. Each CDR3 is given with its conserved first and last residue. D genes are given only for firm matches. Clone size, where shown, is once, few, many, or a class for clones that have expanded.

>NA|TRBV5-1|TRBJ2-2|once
TGCGCCAGCAGCACCCGACAGGACACCGGGGAGCTGTTTTTT
CASSTRQDTGELFF
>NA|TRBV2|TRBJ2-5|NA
TGTGCCAGCGGCCTAGAAGAGACCCAGTACTTC
CASGLEETQYF
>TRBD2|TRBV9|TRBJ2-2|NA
TGTGCCAGCAGCCCGGACGGACTAGCGGGACCCGGAACCGGGGAGCTGTTTTTT
CASSPDGLAGPGTGELFF
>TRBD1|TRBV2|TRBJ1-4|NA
TGTGCCAGCAGGGGGACAGGGGGAGGTGAAAAACTGTTTTTT
CASRGTGGGEKLFF
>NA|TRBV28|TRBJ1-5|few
TGTGCCAGCAGTTTGGGTTTGGGAGGGGGTTTTAGCAATCAGCCCCAGCATTTT
CASSLGLGGGFSNQPQHF
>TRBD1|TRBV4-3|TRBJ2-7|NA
TGCGCCAGCAGCTCATCGGGGACAGGGGAATACGAGCAGTACTTC
CASSSSGTGEYEQYF
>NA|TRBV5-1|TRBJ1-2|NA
TGCGCCAGCAGCTTGGGAGGTATTGGCTATGGCTACACCTTC
CASSLGGIGYGYTF
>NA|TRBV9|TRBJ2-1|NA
TGTGCCAGCAGCGGTGGGGACTCGAGCTCATGGGAGCAGTTCTTC
CASSGGDSSSWEQFF
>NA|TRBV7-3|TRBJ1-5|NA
TGTGCCAGCAGCCTAAATCCCGAGACAGGCCATGATCAGCCCCAGCATTTT
CASSLNPETGHDQPQHF
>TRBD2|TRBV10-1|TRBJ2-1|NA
TGCGCCAGCAGTGAGTCGAAAAGTCCATCGAGCGGGAGCTCCTACAATGAGCAGTTCTTC
CASSESKSPSSGSSYNEQFF
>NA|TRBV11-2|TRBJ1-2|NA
TGTGCCAGCAGCTTAAGCAGGGTCCCTAACTATGGCTACACCTTC
CASSLSRVPNYGYTF
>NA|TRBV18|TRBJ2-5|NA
TGTGCCAGCTCACGAGACCCACAGGAGACCCAGTACTTC
CASSRDPQETQYF
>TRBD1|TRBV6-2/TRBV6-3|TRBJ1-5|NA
TGTGCCAGCAGTTACTCTTGGACAGGGTACAATCAGCCCCAGCATTTT
CASSYSWTGYNQPQHF
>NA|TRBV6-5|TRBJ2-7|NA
TGTGCCAGCATCCCAGGGGGGAGCGCGAATGAGCAGTACTTC
CASIPGGSANEQYF
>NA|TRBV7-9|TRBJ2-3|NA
TGTGCCAGCAGCGTTAGCGGACGCACAGATACGCAGTATTTT
CASSVSGRTDTQYF
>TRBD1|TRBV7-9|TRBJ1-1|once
TGTGCCAGCAGCGACCTCCAGGGGGCCGGCACTGAAGCTTTCTTT
CASSDLQGAGTEAFF
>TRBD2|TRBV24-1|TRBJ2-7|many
TGTGCCACCAGTGACCTGACTAGCGGGGGGAAATCCTCCTACGAGCAGTACTTC
CATSDLTSGGKSSYEQYF
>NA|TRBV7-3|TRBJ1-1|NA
TGTGCCAGCAGCCAATTGGGGAGTAACACTGAAGCTTTCTTT
CASSQLGSNTEAFF
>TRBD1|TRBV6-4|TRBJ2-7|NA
TGTGCCAGCAGTGAAGGGACAGGGTCCTACGAGCAGTACTTC
CASSEGTGSYEQYF
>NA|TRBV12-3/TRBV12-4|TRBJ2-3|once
TGTGCCAGCTCCGGGGTCGATTCGCAGTATTTT
CASSGVDSQYF
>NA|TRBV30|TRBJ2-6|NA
TGTGCCTGGGCACAGGGTATTGGGGCCAACGTCCTGACTTTC
CAWAQGIGANVLTF
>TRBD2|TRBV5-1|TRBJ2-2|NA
TGCGCCAGCAGCCCACTAGCGGGGGTCAACACCGGGGAGCTGTTTTTT
CASSPLAGVNTGELFF
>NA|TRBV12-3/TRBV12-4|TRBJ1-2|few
TGTGCCAGCAGCCCCCGCTATGCCGGCTACACCTTC
CASSPRYAGYTF
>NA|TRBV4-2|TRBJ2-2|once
TGTGCCAGCAGCCAAGTCGAGACAGTTTTGACCGGGGAGCTGTTTTTT
CASSQVETVLTGELFF
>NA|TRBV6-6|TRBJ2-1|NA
TGTGCCAGCAGTTACGCCGACAGGTATGAGCAGTTCTTC
CASSYADRYEQFF
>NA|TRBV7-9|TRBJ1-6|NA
TGTGCCAGCAGTTCAAACAGGGATTCACCCCTCCACTTT
CASSSNRDSPLHF
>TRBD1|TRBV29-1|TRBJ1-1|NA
TGCAGCGGCGGGACAGGGGAGGCTTTCTTT
CSGGTGEAFF
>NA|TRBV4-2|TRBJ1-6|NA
TGTGCCAGCAGCCAAGTGATCGGGGAGCGGTATAATTCACCCCTCCACTTT
CASSQVIGERYNSPLHF
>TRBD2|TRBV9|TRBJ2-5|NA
TGTGCCAGCAGCCAAGCCGTGGGACTAGCGGGGGGACAGGAGACCCAGTACTTC
CASSQAVGLAGGQETQYF
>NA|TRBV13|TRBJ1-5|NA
TGTGCCAGCAGCTCTAGCAGGGGTAGGGGCAATCAGCCCCAGCATTTT
CASSSSRGRGNQPQHF
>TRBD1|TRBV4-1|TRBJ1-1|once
TGCGCCAGCAGCCAACTAGCCGGGACAGGGACGGCGGCTTTCTTT
CASSQLAGTGTAAFF
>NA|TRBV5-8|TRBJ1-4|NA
TGTGCCAGCAGCCCCCGTAATTCGGGGGAAAAACTGTTTTTT
CASSPRNSGEKLFF
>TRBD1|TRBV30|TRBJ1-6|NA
TGTGCCTGGACCCGGGACAGGGATTCACCCCTCCACTTT
CAWTRDRDSPLHF
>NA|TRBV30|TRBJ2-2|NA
TGTGCTTCCCCTGGGCAGGCCAACACCGGGGAGCTGTTTTTT
CASPGQANTGELFF
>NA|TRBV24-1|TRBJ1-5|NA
TGTGCCACCAGCGGGACACATAGCAATCAGCCCCAGCATTTT
CATSGTHSNQPQHF
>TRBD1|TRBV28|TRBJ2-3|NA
TGTGCCAGCAGTCCTCACGCCCTGACAGGGGGCGTAGATACGCAGTATTTT
CASSPHALTGGVDTQYF
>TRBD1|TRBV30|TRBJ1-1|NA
TGTGCCTGGAATCTAGGGGGCGCGACTGAAGCTTTCTTT
CAWNLGGATEAFF
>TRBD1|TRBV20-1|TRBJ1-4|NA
TGCAGTGCTAGTTCCCCCGCGGACAGGGGCATTACAACTAATGAAAAACTGTTTTTT
CSASSPADRGITTNEKLFF
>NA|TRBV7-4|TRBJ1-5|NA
TGTGCCAGCAGCCTCGGGAAGCCCCAGCATTTT
CASSLGKPQHF
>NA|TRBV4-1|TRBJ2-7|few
TGCGCCAGCAGCCAAGAGAGGTATAACTACGGCGAGCAGTACTTC
CASSQERYNYGEQYF
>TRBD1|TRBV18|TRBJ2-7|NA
TGTGCCAGCTCACTCTCCCAGGGGGCTAGCGAGCAGTACTTC
CASSLSQGASEQYF
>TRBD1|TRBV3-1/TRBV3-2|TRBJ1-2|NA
TGTGCCAGCAGCCCATTAGGGACAGGGAATGGCTACACCTTC
CASSPLGTGNGYTF
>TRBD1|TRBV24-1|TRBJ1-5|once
TGTGCCACCAGTGATTCACGGACAGGGGGCTATCAGCCCCAGCATTTT
CATSDSRTGGYQPQHF
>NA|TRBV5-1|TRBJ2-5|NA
TGCGCCAGCAGCTTGGCCGGAGAGACCCAGTACTTC
CASSLAGETQYF
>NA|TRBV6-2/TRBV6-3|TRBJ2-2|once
TGTGCCAGCAGTTCCGCGGCCTTGGGGCTGTTTTTT
CASSSAALGLFF
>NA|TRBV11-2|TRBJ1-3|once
TGTGCCAGCAGCTTAGAAGGGGAGGCTGGAAACACCATATATTTT
CASSLEGEAGNTIYF
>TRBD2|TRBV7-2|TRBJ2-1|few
TGTGCCAGCAGCTTAGGGGGAGGGGCGAAGGGCAATGAGCAGTTCTTC
CASSLGGGAKGNEQFF